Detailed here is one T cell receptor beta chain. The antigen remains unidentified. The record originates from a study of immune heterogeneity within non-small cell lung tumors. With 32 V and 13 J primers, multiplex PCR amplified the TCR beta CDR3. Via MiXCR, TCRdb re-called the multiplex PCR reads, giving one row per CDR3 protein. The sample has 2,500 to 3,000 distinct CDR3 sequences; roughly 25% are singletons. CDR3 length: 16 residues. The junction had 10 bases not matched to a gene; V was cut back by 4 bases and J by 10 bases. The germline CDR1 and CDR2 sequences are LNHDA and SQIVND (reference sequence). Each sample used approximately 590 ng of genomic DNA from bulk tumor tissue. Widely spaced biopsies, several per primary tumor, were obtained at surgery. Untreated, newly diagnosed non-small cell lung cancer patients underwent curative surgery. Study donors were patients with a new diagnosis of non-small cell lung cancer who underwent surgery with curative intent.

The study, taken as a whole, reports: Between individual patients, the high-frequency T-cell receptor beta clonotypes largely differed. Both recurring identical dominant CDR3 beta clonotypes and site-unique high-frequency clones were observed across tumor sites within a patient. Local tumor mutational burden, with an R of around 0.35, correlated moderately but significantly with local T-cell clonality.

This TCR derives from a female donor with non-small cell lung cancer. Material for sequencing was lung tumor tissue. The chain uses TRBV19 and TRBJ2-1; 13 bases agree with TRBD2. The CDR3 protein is CASSNSRTSGGKEQFF. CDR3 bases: TGTGCCAGTAGTAATTCCCGGACTAGCGGGGGCAAGGAGCAGTTCTTC.